The clone carrying this T cell receptor beta chain was picked up a small number of times. This CDR3 region has 14 residues. CDR1 is MNHNY and CDR2 is SVGAGI in the germline V gene (reference sequence). V was clipped by 7 bases and J by 1 base, with 11 bases between them. The data were obtained in a study of blood T cell repertoires in COVID-19. About the study: Samples representing acute and convalescent COVID-19 were sourced from the United States, Italy and Spain. T cells, B-cell-depleted T cells, or PBMCs provided the cDNA or gDNA that served as material.

How the authors handled the data: Nucleated cell number was recorded as an estimate derived from reference gene primer amplification. TCRdb's table, derived via immunoSEQ multiplex PCR, lists solely in-frame clones and lacks some. V and J calls and clone size are those listed in that table; D and trimming were worked out from the DNA. Seen here are roughly 150,000 clones, about 77% observed once, and the top ten hold approximately 14%. Sequencing used peripheral blood. V usage is TRBV6-6 and J usage is TRBJ2-1, with D perhaps matching TRBD2 (6 bases). The clonotype comes from a woman over 75 with acute or convalescent COVID-19. The CDR3 protein is CASTSSGSYNEQFF. The CDR3 nucleotides read TGTGCCAGCACCAGTAGCGGTTCCTACAATGAGCAGTTCTTC.